The TCR beta chain under discussion was sequenced for a study of tumor and adjacent non-tumor tissue in lung cancer. Study details: There were around 11 adenocarcinoma, 2 squamous cell carcinoma and 1 small cell lung cancer cases. The patients, roughly 10 men and five or six women, were roughly 31 to 85 with stage I to III disease.

Study conclusions and caveats: Significantly higher TCR diversity was found in tumor than normal lung.

The template was RNA from unsorted bulk tissue. A modified ARM-PCR protocol with three rounds of nested PCR amplified TCRbeta. TCRdb redid the calling of the multiplex PCR reads with MiXCR, one entry per CDR3 protein. The sample has 120,000 or so distinct CDR3 sequences; 60% to 70% are singletons. As regards this clonotype: Antigen unknown. A much larger clone lies one base from this, so it may be a read error.

The sequenced sample was lung tumor tissue. The clonotype comes from a man between 25 and 39 years old with non-small cell lung cancer.

The DNA for the CDR3 is TGCGCCAGCGGGACTAGCGGGAGTGGTGTAGATACGCAGTATTTT. Its translation is CASGTSGSGVDTQYF. The J gene is TRBJ2-3, the V gene TRBV5-1; 14 bases map to TRBD2. This CDR3 is 15 amino acids long. Germline V gene lookup returns CDR1 SGHRS and CDR2 YFSETQ. V lost 7 bases to trimming and J lost 5 bases; unmatched junction nucleotides: 6.